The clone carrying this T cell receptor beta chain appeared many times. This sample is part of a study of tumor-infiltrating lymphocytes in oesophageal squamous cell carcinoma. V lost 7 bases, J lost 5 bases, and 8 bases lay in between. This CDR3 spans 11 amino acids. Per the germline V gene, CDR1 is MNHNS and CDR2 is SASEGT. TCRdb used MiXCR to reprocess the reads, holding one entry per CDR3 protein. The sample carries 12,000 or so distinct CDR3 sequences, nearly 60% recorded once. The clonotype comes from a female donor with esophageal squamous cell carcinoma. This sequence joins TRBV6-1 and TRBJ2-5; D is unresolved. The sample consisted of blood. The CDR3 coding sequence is TGTGCCAGCACCATCGGGGAGACCCAGTACTTC. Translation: CASTIGETQYF.